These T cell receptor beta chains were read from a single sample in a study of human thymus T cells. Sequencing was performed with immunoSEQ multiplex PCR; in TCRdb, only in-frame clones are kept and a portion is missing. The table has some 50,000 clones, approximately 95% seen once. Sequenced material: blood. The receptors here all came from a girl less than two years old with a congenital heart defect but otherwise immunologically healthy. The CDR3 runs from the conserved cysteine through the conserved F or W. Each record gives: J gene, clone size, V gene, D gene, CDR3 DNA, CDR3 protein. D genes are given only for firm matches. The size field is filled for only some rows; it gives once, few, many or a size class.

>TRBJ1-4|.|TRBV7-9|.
TGTGCCAGCAGCTCCCGGGTGACCTCGAGAGTTAGGGAAAAACTGTTTTTT
CASSSRVTSRVREKLFF
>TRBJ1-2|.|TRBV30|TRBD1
TGTGCCTGGAGTGTAGGGACAGGGATTGGCTACACCTTC
CAWSVGTGIGYTF
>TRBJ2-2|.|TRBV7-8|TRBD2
TGTGCCAGCAGCTTAGGCCAGGGGATTTGGACTAGCGGGAGCCACACCGGGGAGCTGTTTTTT
CASSLGQGIWTSGSHTGELFF
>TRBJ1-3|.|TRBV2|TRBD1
TGTGCCAGCAGGACAGGGGGCTCTGGAAACACCATATATTTT
CASRTGGSGNTIYF
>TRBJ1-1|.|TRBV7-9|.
TGTGCCAGCAGCTTTCTCGGAATGAACACTGAAGCTTTCTTT
CASSFLGMNTEAFF
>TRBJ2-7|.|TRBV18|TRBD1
TGTGCCAGCTCACCACCAGGGGGCCGCTACGAGCAGTACTTC
CASSPPGGRYEQYF
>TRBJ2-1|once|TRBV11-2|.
TGTGCCAGCAGCTTAGGGATCGGACCAGTCAATGAGCAGTTCTTC
CASSLGIGPVNEQFF
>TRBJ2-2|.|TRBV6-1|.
TGTGCCAGCAGTGACAGGAAAGGAGCCGGGGAGCTGTTTTTT
CASSDRKGAGELFF
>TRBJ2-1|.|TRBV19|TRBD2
TGTGCCAGTAGTGGCTCGACTAGCGGGAGGTTTTGGGTCAATGAGCAGTTCTTC
CASSGSTSGRFWVNEQFF
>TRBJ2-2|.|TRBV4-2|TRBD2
TGTGCCAGCAGCCAAAGCCCGAGACTAGCGGGAGGCGTCGGGGAGCTGTTTTTT
CASSQSPRLAGGVGELFF
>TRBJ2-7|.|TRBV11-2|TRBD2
TGTGCCAGCAGCCTCAGCGGGGGACGAACCTACGAGCAGTACTTC
CASSLSGGRTYEQYF
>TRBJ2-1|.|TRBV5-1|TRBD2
TGCGCCAGCAGCTTGGGGACTAGCGGGGACAATGAGCAGTTCTTC
CASSLGTSGDNEQFF
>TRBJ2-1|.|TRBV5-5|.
TGTGCCAGCAGCCTTATTGCCCCACCCCATGAGCAGTTCTTC
CASSLIAPPHEQFF
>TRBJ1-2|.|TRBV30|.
TGTGCCTGGAGTGGGGTGGCCAACTATGGCTACACCTTC
CAWSGVANYGYTF
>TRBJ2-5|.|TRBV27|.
TGTGCCAGCAGCCCGGGACATACACAAGAGACCCAGTACTTC
CASSPGHTQETQYF
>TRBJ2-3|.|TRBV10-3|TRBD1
TGTGCCATCAACCCCGGGACAGGGTCCGCAGATACGCAGTATTTT
CAINPGTGSADTQYF
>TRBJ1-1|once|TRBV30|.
TGTGCCTGGAGTGGGTGGGGGCCGGCTTTCTTT
CAWSGWGPAFF
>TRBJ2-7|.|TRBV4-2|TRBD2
TGTGCCAGCAGCCAAGGGGATAACTTAGCGGGAAACGAGCAGTACTTC
CASSQGDNLAGNEQYF
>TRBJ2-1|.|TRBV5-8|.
TGTGCCAGCAAAATGGCGGCGATATACAATGAGCAGTTCTTC
CASKMAAIYNEQFF
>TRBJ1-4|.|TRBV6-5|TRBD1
TGTGCCAGCAGTTTACAGGGGGCGGGGAAACTGTTTTTT
CASSLQGAGKLFF
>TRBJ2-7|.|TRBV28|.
TGTGCCAGCAGTTTGCAGGGGCTTTGGGAGCAGTACTTC
CASSLQGLWEQYF
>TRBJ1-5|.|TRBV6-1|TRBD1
TGTGCCAGCAGCCCGACAGGGGGCTCCAATCAGCCCCAGCATTTT
CASSPTGGSNQPQHF
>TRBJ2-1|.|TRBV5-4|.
TGTGCCAGCAGCTTGTCCGCGAGCGGATCCACCTACAATGAGCAGTTCTTC
CASSLSASGSTYNEQFF
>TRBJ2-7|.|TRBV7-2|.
TGTGCCAGCAGCCCCCCCCGGGGTCCCCCCTACGAGCAGTACTTC
CASSPPRGPPYEQYF
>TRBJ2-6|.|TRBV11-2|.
TGTGCCAGCAGCTCGTTATCCAGGGTTCCGAGCGGGGCCAACGTCCTGACTTTC
CASSSLSRVPSGANVLTF
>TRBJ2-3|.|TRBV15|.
TGTGCCACCAGCACCCGAGGACGGAGGCCTAACACAGATACGCAGTATTTT
CATSTRGRRPNTDTQYF
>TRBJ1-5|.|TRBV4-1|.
TGCGCCAGCAGCCTTGACAGTTATAGCAATCAGCCCCAGCATTTT
CASSLDSYSNQPQHF
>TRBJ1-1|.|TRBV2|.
TGTGCCAGCCGAACACAGGACGGAAACACTGAAGCTTTCTTT
CASRTQDGNTEAFF
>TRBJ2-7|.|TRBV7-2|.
TGTGCCAGCAGCTTAGCCCGGCCCTACGAGCAGTACTTC
CASSLARPYEQYF
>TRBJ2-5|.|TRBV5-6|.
TGTGCCAGCACCCGGGGGACAACAGAGACCCAGTACTTC
CASTRGTTETQYF
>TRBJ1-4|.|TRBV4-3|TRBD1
TGCGCCAGCAGCCAAGATTTGACAGGGAAAGGTGAAAAACTGTTTTTT
CASSQDLTGKGEKLFF
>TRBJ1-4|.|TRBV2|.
TGTGCCAGCAGTGGCCCCCCGGGACAAAGAAATGAAAAACTGTTTTTT
CASSGPPGQRNEKLFF
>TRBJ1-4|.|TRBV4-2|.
TGTGCCAGCAGCCAAGTGACAGGAAATAATGAAAAACTGTTTTTT
CASSQVTGNNEKLFF
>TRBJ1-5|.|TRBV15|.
TGTGCCACCAGGGGCGGTAAGGGCGGCAATCAGCCCCAGCATTTT
CATRGGKGGNQPQHF
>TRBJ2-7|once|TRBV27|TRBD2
TGTGCCAGCTTAGAGCCCGAAGCGGGAGGCCGCCCGGCCCCCTACTACGAGCAGTACTTC
CASLEPEAGGRPAPYYEQYF
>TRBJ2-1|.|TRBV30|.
TGTGCCTGGAGTCAAACTAGGGCTGTAAGTGAGCAGTTCTTC
CAWSQTRAVSEQFF
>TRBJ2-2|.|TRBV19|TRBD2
TGTGCCAGCAGGACTAGCGGGAGGGCCATCACCGGGGAGCTGTTTTTT
CASRTSGRAITGELFF
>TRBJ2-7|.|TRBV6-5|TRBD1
TGTGCCAGCAGTTACGATGTACAGGGGCGTGAGCAGTACTTC
CASSYDVQGREQYF
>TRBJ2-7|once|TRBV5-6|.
TGTGCCAGCAGCTCTATTATGGGGGAGTACCACGAGCAGTACTTC
CASSSIMGEYHEQYF
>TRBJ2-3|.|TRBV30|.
TGTGCCTGGCGGGAGCCGAGCACAGATACGCAGTATTTT
CAWREPSTDTQYF
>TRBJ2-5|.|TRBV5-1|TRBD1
TGCGCCAGCACTGGGACAGGAGGGACCCAGTACTTC
CASTGTGGTQYF
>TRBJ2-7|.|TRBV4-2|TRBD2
TGTGCCAGCAGCCAGGGGGTAGCGGGAGATTCGCACGAGCAGTACTTC
CASSQGVAGDSHEQYF
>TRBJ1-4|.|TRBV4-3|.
TGCGCCAGCAGCCAAGATTATACAGGGCGGGGGGAAAAACTGTTTTTT
CASSQDYTGRGEKLFF
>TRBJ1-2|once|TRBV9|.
TGTGCCAGCAGCGTAGGAAGGGGGTTTGGCTACACCTTC
CASSVGRGFGYTF